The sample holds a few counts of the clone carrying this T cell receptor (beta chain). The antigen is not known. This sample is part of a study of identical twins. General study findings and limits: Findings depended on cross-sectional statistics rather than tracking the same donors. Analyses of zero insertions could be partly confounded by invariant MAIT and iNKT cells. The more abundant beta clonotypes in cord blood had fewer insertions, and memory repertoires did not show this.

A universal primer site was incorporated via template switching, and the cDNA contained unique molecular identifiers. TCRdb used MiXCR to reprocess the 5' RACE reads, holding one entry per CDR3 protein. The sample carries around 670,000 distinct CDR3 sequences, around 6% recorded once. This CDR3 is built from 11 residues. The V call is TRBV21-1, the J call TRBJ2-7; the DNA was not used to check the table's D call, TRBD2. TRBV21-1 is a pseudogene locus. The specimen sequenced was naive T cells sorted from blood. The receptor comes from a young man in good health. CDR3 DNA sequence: TGTGCCAGCAGCAGACGCTCGGGACGAGACGTC. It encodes CASSRRSGRDV.